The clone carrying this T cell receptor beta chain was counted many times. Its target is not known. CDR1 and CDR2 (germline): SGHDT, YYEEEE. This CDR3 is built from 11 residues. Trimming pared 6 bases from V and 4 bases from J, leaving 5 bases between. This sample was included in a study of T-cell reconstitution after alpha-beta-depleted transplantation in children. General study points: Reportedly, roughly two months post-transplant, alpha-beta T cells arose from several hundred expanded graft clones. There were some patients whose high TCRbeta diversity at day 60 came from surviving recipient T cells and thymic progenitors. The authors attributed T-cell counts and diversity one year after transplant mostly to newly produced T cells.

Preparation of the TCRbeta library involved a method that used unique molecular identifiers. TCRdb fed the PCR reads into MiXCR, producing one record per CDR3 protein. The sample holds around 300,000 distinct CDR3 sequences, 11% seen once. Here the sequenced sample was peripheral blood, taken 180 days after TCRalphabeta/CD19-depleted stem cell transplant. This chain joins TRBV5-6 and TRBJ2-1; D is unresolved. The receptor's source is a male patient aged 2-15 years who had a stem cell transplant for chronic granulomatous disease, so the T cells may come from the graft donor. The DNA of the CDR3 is TGTGCCAGCAAGAGTTACAATGAGCAGTTCTTC. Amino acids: CASKSYNEQFF. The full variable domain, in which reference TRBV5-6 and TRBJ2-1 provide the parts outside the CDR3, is DAGVTQSPTHLIKTRGQQVTLRCSPKSGHDTVSWYQQALGQGPQFIFQYYEEEERQRGNFPDRFSGHQFPNYSSELNVNALLLGDSALYLCASKSYNEQFFGPGTRLTVL.